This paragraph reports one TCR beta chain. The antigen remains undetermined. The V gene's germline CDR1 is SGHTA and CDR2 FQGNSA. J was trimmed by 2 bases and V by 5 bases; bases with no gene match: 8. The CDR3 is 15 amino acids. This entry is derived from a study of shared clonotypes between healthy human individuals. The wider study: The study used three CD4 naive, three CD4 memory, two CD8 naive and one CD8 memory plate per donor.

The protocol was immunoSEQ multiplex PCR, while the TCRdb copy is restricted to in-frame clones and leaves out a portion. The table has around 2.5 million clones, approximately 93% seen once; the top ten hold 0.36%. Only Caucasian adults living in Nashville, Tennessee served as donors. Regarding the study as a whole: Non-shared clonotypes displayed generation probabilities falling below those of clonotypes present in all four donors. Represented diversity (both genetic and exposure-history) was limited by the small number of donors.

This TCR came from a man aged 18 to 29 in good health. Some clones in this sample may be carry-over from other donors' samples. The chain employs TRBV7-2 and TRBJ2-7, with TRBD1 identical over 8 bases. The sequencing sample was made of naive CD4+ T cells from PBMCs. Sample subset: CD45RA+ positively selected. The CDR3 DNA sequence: TGTGCCAGCAGCCCGGGACAGGTAGGAGCCTACGAGCAGTACTTC. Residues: CASSPGQVGAYEQYF. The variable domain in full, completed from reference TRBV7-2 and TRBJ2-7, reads GAGVSQSPSNKVTEKGKDVELRCDPISGHTALYWYRQSLGQGLEFLIYFQGNSAPDKSGLPSDRFSAERTGGSVSTLTIQRTQQEDSAVYLCASSPGQVGAYEQYFGPGTRLTVT.